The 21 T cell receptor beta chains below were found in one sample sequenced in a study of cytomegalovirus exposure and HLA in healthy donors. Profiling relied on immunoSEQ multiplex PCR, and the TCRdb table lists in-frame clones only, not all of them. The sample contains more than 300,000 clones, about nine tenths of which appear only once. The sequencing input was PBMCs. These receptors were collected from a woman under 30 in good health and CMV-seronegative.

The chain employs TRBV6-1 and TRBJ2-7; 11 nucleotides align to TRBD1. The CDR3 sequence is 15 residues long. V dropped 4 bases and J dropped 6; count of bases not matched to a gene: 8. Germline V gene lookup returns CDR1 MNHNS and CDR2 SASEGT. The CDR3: CASSVSGTGGGEQYF. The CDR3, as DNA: TGTGCCAGCAGTGTTTCCGGGACAGGGGGAGGCGAGCAGTACTTC.

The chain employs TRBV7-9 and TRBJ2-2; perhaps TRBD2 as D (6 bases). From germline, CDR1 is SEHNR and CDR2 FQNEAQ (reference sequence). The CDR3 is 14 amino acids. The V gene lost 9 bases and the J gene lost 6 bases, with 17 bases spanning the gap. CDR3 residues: CASLPGWGAGELFF. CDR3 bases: TGTGCCAGTCTCCCCGGTTGGGGGGCCGGGGAGCTGTTTTTT. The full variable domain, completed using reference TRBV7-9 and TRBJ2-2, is DTGVSQNPRHKITKRGQNVTFRCDPISEHNRLYWYRQTLGQGPEFLTYFQNEAQLEKSRLLSDRFSAERPKGSFSTLEIQRTEQGDSAMYLCASLPGWGAGELFFGEGSRLTVL.

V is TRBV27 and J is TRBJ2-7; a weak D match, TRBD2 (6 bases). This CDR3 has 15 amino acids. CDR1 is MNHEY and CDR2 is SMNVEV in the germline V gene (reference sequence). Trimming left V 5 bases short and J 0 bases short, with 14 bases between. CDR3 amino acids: CASSLTGANSYEQYF. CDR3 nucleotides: TGTGCCAGCAGTCTCACGGGAGCCAACTCCTACGAGCAGTACTTC.

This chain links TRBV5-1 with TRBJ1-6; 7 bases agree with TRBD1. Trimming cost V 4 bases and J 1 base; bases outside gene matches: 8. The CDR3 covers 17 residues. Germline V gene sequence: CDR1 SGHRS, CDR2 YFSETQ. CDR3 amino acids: CASSDHRDSSYNSPLHF. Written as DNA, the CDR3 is TGCGCCAGCAGCGACCACCGGGACAGTTCCTATAATTCACCCCTCCACTTT.

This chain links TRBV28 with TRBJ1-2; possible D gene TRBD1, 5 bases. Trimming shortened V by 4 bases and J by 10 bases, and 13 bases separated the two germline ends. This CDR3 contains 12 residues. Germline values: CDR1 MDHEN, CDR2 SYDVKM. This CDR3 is CASSSPAGHYTF. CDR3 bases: TGTGCCAGCAGTTCCCCGGCAGGGCACTACACCTTC.

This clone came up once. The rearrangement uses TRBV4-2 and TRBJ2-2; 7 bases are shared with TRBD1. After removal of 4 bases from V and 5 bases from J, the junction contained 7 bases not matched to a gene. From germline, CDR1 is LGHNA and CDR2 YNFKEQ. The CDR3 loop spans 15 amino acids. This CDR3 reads CASSLDRVRTGELFF. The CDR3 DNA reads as TGTGCCAGCAGCCTCGACAGGGTCCGGACCGGGGAGCTGTTTTTT.

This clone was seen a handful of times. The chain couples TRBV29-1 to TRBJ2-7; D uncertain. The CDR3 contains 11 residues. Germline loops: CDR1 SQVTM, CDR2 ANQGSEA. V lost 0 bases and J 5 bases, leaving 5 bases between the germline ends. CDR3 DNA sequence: TGCAGCGTTGAAGATCTCGACGAGCAGTACTTC. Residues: CSVEDLDEQYF.

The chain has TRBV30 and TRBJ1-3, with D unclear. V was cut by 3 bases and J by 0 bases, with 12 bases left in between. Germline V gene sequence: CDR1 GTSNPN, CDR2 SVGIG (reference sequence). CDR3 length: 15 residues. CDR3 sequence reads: CAWSLQIGSGNTIYF. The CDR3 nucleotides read TGTGCCTGGAGCCTACAGATCGGCTCTGGAAACACCATATATTTT.

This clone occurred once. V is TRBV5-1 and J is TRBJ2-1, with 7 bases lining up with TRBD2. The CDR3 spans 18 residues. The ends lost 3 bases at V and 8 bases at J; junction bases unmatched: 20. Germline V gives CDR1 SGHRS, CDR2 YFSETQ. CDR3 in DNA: TGCGCCAGCAGCTGGGCTCCGGCCGGGACTAAGTTAGGGGATGAGCAGTTCTTC. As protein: CASSWAPAGTKLGDEQFF.

The DNA of the CDR3 is TGTGCCAGCAGGCCGACAGGGGGAAGGAATGAAAAACTGTTTTTT. It translates to CASRPTGGRNEKLFF. The chain links TRBV28 to TRBJ1-4, with 9 bases that match TRBD1. In germline, CDR1 is MDHEN, CDR2 SYDVKM. This CDR3 is built from 15 residues. Germline trimming cut 6 bases from V and 5 bases from J; bases unmatched to any gene: 7.

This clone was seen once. The CDR3 nucleotides are TGTGCCAGCAGCTTAAGGGGACACCGCCTTGAAGCTTTCTTT. It is translated as CASSLRGHRLEAFF. V usage is TRBV7-2 and J usage is TRBJ1-1; D is possibly TRBD1 (6 bases). The V gene's germline CDR1 is SGHTA and CDR2 FQGNSA. V dropped 2 bases and J dropped 7 bases, with 14 bases sitting between them. CDR3 length: 14 amino acids.

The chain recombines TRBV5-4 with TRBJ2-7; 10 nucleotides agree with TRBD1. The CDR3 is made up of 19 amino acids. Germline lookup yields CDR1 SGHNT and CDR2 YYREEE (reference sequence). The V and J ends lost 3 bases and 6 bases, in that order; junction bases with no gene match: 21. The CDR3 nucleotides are TGTGCCAGCAGCTACTCGGGACAGGGGCGCCCAATGGCCCACCCCGAGCAGTACTTC. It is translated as CASSYSGQGRPMAHPEQYF.

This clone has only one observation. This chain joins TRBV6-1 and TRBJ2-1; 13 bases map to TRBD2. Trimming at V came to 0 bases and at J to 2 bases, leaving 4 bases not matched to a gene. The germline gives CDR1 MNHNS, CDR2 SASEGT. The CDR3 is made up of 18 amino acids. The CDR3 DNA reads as TGTGCCAGCAGTGAAGCGGTGGGACTAGCGGGGCCCTACAATGAGCAGTTCTTC. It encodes CASSEAVGLAGPYNEQFF.

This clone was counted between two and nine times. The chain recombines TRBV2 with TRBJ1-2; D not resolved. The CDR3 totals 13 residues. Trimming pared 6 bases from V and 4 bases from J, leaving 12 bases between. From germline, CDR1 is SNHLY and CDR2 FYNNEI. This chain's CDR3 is CASSVRVGYGYTF. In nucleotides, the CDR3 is TGTGCCAGCAGCGTGCGAGTCGGCTATGGCTACACCTTC.

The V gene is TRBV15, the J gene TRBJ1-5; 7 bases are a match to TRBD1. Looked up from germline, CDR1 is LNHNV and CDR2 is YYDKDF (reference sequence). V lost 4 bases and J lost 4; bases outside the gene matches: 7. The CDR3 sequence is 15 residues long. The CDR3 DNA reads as TGTGCCACCAGCAAAACCGGGACAGCTAATCAGCCCCAGCATTTT. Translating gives CATSKTGTANQPQHF. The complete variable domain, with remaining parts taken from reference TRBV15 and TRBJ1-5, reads DAMVIQNPRYQVTQFGKPVTLSCSQTLNHNVMYWYQQKSSQAPKLLFHYYDKDFNNEADTPDNFQSRRPNTSFCFLDIRSPGLGDTAMYLCATSKTGTANQPQHFGDGTRLSIL.

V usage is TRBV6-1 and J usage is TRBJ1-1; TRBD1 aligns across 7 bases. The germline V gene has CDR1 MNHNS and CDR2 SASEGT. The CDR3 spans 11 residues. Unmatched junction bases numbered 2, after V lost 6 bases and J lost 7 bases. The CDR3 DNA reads TGTGCCAGCAGGGGGACAGTTGAAGCTTTCTTT. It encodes CASRGTVEAFF.

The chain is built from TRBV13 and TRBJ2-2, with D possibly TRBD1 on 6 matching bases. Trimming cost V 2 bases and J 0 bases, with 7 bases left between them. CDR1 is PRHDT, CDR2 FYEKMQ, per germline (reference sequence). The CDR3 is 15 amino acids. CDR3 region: CASSLRQANTGELFF. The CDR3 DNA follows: TGTGCCAGCAGCTTAAGACAGGCGAACACCGGGGAGCTGTTTTTT. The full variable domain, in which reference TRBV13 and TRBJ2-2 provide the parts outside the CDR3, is AAGVIQSPRHLIKEKRETATLKCYPIPRHDTVYWYQQGPGQDPQFLISFYEKMQSDKGSIPDRFSAQQFSDYHSELNMSSLELGDSALYFCASSLRQANTGELFFGEGSRLTVL.

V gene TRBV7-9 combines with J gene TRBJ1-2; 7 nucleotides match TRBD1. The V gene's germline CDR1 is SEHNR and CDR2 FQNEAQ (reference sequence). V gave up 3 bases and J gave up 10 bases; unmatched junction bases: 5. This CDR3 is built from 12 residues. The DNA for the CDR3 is TGTGCCAGCAGCTTCGACAGGGCGAACTACACCTTC. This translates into CASSFDRANYTF.

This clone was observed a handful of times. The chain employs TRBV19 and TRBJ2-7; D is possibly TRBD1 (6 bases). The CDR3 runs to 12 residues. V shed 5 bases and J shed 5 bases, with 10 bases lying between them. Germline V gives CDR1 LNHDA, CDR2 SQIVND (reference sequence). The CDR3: CASSWGRNEQYF. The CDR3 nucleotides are TGTGCCAGTAGTTGGGGGCGGAACGAGCAGTACTTC.

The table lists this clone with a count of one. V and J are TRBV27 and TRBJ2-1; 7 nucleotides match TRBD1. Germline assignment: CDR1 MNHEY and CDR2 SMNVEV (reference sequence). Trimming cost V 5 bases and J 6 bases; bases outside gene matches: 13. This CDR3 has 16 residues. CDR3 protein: CASSETGVPKSNEQFF. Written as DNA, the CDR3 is TGTGCCAGCAGTGAAACAGGGGTCCCCAAAAGCAATGAGCAGTTCTTC.

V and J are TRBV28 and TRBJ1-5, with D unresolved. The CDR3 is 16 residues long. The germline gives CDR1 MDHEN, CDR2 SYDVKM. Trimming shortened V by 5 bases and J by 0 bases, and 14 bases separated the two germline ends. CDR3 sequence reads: CASSPQRGTSNQPQHF. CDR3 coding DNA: TGTGCCAGCAGTCCCCAACGGGGTACTAGCAATCAGCCCCAGCATTTT.